Presented here are 14 T cell receptor beta chains from one specimen sequenced in a study of blood T cell repertoires in COVID-19. TCRdb's copy holds only in-frame clones and misses some; the assay was immunoSEQ multiplex PCR. Here the sample spans tens of thousands of clones, approximately 90% being singletons. Sequences were obtained from peripheral blood. Every receptor here comes from a human donor with active COVID-19. The donor label of this sample is uncertain.

V is TRBV7-8 and J is TRBJ2-7, with 8 bases identical to TRBD1. This CDR3 is 14 amino acids long. J gave up 4 bases and V 3 bases, and 5 bases lay outside the gene matches. Per the germline V gene, CDR1 is SGHVS and CDR2 is FQNEAQ. The CDR3 sequence is CASSFETGEYEQYF. CDR3 sequence (DNA): TGTGCCAGCAGCTTTGAGACAGGGGAATACGAGCAGTACTTC. The whole variable domain, remainder taken from reference TRBV7-8 and TRBJ2-7, is GAGVSQSPRYKVAKRGQDVALRCDPISGHVSLFWYQQALGQGPEFLTYFQNEAQLDKSGLPSDRFFAERPEGSVSTLKIQRTQQEDSAVYLCASSFETGEYEQYFGPGTRLTVT.

The chain links TRBV5-5 to TRBJ1-3, with 7 bases matching TRBD1. Germline CDR1 SGHKS, CDR2 YYEKEE (reference sequence). The trim removed 0 bases at V and 0 bases at J, leaving 3 bases unmatched. The CDR3 has 16 residues. In DNA form, the CDR3 reads TGTGCCAGCAGCTTGGCAGGGGGATTCTCTGGAAACACCATATATTTT. It encodes CASSLAGGFSGNTIYF.

The chain has TRBV7-8 and TRBJ2-7; 8 nucleotides align to TRBD2. CDR3 length equals 16 residues. V lost 3 bases, J lost 2 bases, and 9 bases stayed unmatched. Looked up from germline, CDR1 is SGHVS and CDR2 is FQNEAQ. The CDR3 DNA follows: TGTGCCAGCAGCTTCGTCGTAGCGGGGCCAGCCTACGAGCAGTACTTC. Its protein product is CASSFVVAGPAYEQYF.

About this clone: An end of the junction does not agree with germline; a read error may underlie this. This chain connects TRBV10-3 to TRBJ1-1; D call uncertain. The CDR3 spans 13 residues. The germline gives CDR1 ENHRY, CDR2 SYGVKD. The DNA of the CDR3 is TGTGCCACCAGTTCAATTCCGAACACTGAAGCTTTCTTT. The encoded protein is CATSSIPNTEAFF.

The chain recombines TRBV29-1 with TRBJ2-3; a weak D match, TRBD2 (5 bases). CDR3 length: 11 residues. V lost 6 bases and J lost 4, with 8 bases in between. CDR1 and CDR2 from the germline V gene are SQVTM and ANQGSEA. The CDR3 protein is CSVMRADTQYF. Here the CDR3 DNA reads TGCAGCGTAATGAGGGCAGATACGCAGTATTTT.

A single count supports this clone. The CDR3 loop is CASSLGDQGSSGNTIYF. The CDR3, as DNA: TGCGCCAGCAGCTTGGGTGATCAGGGGAGCTCTGGAAACACCATATATTTT. This chain joins TRBV5-1 and TRBJ1-3, with D perhaps matching TRBD1 (6 bases). The V and J ends lost 0 bases and 0 bases respectively, with 13 bases between them. Germline V gene sequence: CDR1 SGHRS, CDR2 YFSETQ. The CDR3 sequence is 17 residues long.

This clone was counted a single time. The J gene is TRBJ2-2, the V gene TRBV7-9; the D gene is possibly TRBD1 (6 bases). Germline V lookup: CDR1 SEHNR, CDR2 FQNEAQ (reference sequence). V lost 0 bases to trimming and J lost 0 bases, with 14 bases between them. The CDR3 has 18 amino acids. CDR3 amino acids: CASSLADRMYANTGELFF. CDR3 DNA sequence: TGTGCCAGCAGCTTAGCGGACAGAATGTACGCGAACACCGGGGAGCTGTTTTTT.

The chain recombines TRBV24-1 with TRBJ2-5; D is ambiguous. The length of the CDR3 is 11 residues. Germline values: CDR1 KGHDR, CDR2 SFDVKD. Trimming pared 5 bases from V and 5 bases from J, leaving 5 bases between. As DNA, the CDR3 is TGTGCCACCAGTGCCGGGGAGACCCAGTACTTC. Amino acids: CATSAGETQYF.

V gene TRBV7-9 combines with J gene TRBJ2-1, with D possibly TRBD2 on 6 matching bases. The CDR3 sequence is 15 residues long. Germline CDR1 is SEHNR and CDR2 is FQNEAQ (reference sequence). V gave up 4 bases and J gave up 3 bases, with 13 bases separating them. CDR3 DNA sequence: TGTGCCAGCAGCTCGGGGACTCCCTTCTACAATGAGCAGTTCTTC. This encodes CASSSGTPFYNEQFF. The full variable domain, completed using reference TRBV7-9 and TRBJ2-1, is DTGVSQNPRHKITKRGQNVTFRCDPISEHNRLYWYRQTLGQGPEFLTYFQNEAQLEKSRLLSDRFSAERPKGSFSTLEIQRTEQGDSAMYLCASSSGTPFYNEQFFGPGTRLTVL.

The J gene is TRBJ2-3, the V gene TRBV18; 8 nucleotides match TRBD1. Trimming took 6 bases from V and 4 from J; bases not matched to a gene: 3. The CDR3 loop spans 13 amino acids. Germline V gene lookup returns CDR1 KGHSH and CDR2 LQKENI. The CDR3 loop is CASSLQGADTQYF. The CDR3, as DNA: TGTGCCAGCTCGCTACAGGGGGCAGATACGCAGTATTTT.

The chain carries TRBV5-1 and TRBJ2-1, with 14 bases that match TRBD2. The CDR3 loop spans 15 amino acids. Trimming took 2 bases from V and 7 from J; bases not matched to a gene: 2. Per germline, CDR1 SGHRS and CDR2 YFSETQ. The CDR3, as DNA: TGCGCCAGCAGCTTTGGACTAGCGGGGGGAAATGAGCAGTTCTTC. Residues: CASSFGLAGGNEQFF.

This chain joins TRBV3-1 (or the pseudogene TRBV3-2) and TRBJ2-7; 10 positions match TRBD1. Germline CDR1 and CDR2: LGHDT and YNNKEL (reference sequence). The CDR3 extends over 14 amino acids. The V segment lost 4 bases and the J segment 7 bases; nucleotides outside the gene matches: 7. The DNA for the CDR3 is TGTGCCAGCAGCCCGCCGGGACAGGGGAAGGAGCAGTACTTC. The encoded protein is CASSPPGQGKEQYF.

The V and J genes are TRBV6-8 and TRBJ2-7; a possible D gene is TRBD1 (5 bases). Germline CDR1 MNHGY, CDR2 SAAAGT. The CDR3 runs to 17 residues. Between the trimmed V and J ends, which lost 6 bases and 2 bases, there was a span of 23 bases. Here the CDR3 reads CASSLGETEDKTYEQYF. In DNA form, the CDR3 reads TGTGCCAGCAGCCTAGGGGAAACAGAGGACAAAACCTACGAGCAGTACTTC.

The gene calls are TRBV5-1 and TRBJ2-7; 11 bases agree with TRBD2. Germline lookup yields CDR1 SGHRS and CDR2 YFSETQ. The CDR3 spans 16 residues. Germline trimming cut 4 bases from V and 0 bases from J; bases unmatched to any gene: 6. CDR3 nucleotide sequence: TGCGCCAGCAGCCATTCTAGCGGGGGGCGCTCCTACGAGCAGTACTTC. Translation: CASSHSSGGRSYEQYF.